These 14 T cell receptor beta chains were all obtained from the same sample, sequenced in a study of cytomegalovirus exposure and HLA in healthy donors. PCR was performed using 60 Vbeta and 13 Jbeta primers. Here immunoSEQ multiplex PCR was the method, and the copy in TCRdb shows in-frame clones only, minus some. The sample contains 100,000 to 140,000 clones, 77% of which appear only once. Sequenced input: PBMCs. Source of these receptors: a male donor in good health and CMV-seronegative.

This clone was counted a single time. This chain joins TRBV11-2 and TRBJ2-1; 16 nucleotides match TRBD2. The CDR3 spans 18 residues. The germline V gene encodes CDR1 SGHAT and CDR2 FQNNGV. V trimming: 4 bases; J trimming: 7 bases; junction bases outside the gene matches: 10. DNA of the CDR3: TGTGCCAGCAGCTCGGGACTAGCGGGAGGGCCGGTAGGGAATGAGCAGTTCTTC. It codes for CASSSGLAGGPVGNEQFF.

The genes are TRBV19 and TRBJ1-1; D may be TRBD1 (5 bases). V was shortened by 5 bases and J by 5 bases, with 18 bases between the two germline ends. Germline CDR1 LNHDA, CDR2 SQIVND (reference sequence). The CDR3 has 15 amino acids. The CDR3 spells CASSSPARVQTEAFF. CDR3 nucleotide sequence: TGTGCCAGTAGTTCGCCTGCCAGGGTTCAAACTGAAGCTTTCTTT.

This clone appeared once. The rearrangement links TRBV4-1 to TRBJ2-1; 10 positions match TRBD2. The CDR3 totals 18 residues. Germline trimming cut 4 bases from V and 0 bases from J; bases unmatched to any gene: 9. Germline V gives CDR1 MGHRA, CDR2 YSYEKL. Here the CDR3 DNA reads TGCGCCAGCAGCCCACTTAGCGGGAGGTCGAGCTCCTACAATGAGCAGTTCTTC. Its translation: CASSPLSGRSSSYNEQFF.

This chain connects TRBV9 to TRBJ2-1, with TRBD2 matching 7 bases. CDR3 length: 15 residues. CDR1 is SGDLS and CDR2 is YYNGEE in the germline V gene. Trimming removed 0 bases from V and 5 bases from J; junction bases left unmatched: 5. The CDR3 sequence is CASSVGSGTHNEQFF. In DNA form, the CDR3 reads TGTGCCAGCAGCGTAGGAAGCGGGACTCACAATGAGCAGTTCTTC.

The V call is TRBV7-8, the J call TRBJ2-5; the D gene is possibly TRBD2 (5 bases). The J call is in doubt because the DNA end fits TRBJ2-7 better. The CDR3 runs to 15 residues. The V gene's germline CDR1 is SGHVS and CDR2 FQNEAQ. The CDR3 loop reads CASSSSSGFGYEQYF. In DNA form, the CDR3 reads TGTGCCAGCAGCTCTTCCTCGGGATTCGGCTACGAGCAGTACTTC.

This sequence joins TRBV4-1 and TRBJ1-5, with 7 nucleotides matching TRBD1. CDR3 length equals 15 residues. V gave up 1 base and J gave up 7 bases; unmatched junction bases: 7. CDR1 MGHRA and CDR2 YSYEKL come from the germline V gene. CDR3 coding DNA: TGCGCCAGCAGCCAAGTGAAGGGGGCTAGGCAGCCCCAGCATTTT. This gives the protein CASSQVKGARQPQHF.

This clone showed up just a few times. The chain combines TRBV19 with TRBJ2-2; unclear D gene. Per the germline V gene, CDR1 is LNHDA and CDR2 is SQIVND (reference sequence). The CDR3 has 13 amino acids. V lost 8 bases, J lost 0 bases, and 7 bases lay in between. The CDR3 here is CASQRPNTGELFF. The CDR3 DNA sequence: TGTGCCAGTCAGAGGCCGAACACCGGGGAGCTGTTTTTT.

This clone came up once. CDR3 loop: CSVDREVTDTQYF. The CDR3 bases are TGCAGCGTGGACAGGGAAGTCACAGATACGCAGTATTTT. The chain carries TRBV29-1 and TRBJ2-3; 8 nucleotides align to TRBD1. This CDR3 comprises 13 residues. Germline lookup yields CDR1 SQVTM and CDR2 ANQGSEA. J gave up 2 bases and V 6 bases, and 4 bases lay outside the gene matches.

This chain connects TRBV5-1 to TRBJ2-5; 10 bases align to TRBD2. CDR3 size: 16 residues. Germline CDR1 SGHRS, CDR2 YFSETQ. Germline trimming cut 1 base from V and 1 base from J; bases unmatched to any gene: 4. The CDR3 is CASSLSGTSAQETQYF. CDR3 nucleotide sequence: TGCGCCAGCAGCTTGTCCGGGACTAGCGCCCAAGAGACCCAGTACTTC.

The sample holds a few counts of this clone. The genes are TRBV5-4 and TRBJ1-4; 8 bases are a match to TRBD1. With V trimmed by 0 bases and J by 8 bases, 9 bases remained unmatched. The length of the CDR3 is 16 residues. Looked up from germline, CDR1 is SGHNT and CDR2 is YYREEE (reference sequence). The CDR3 loop is CASSLGTGQGTEKLFF. CDR3 in DNA: TGTGCCAGCAGCTTGGGGACTGGACAGGGAACCGAAAAACTGTTTTTT.

V and J are TRBV7-6 and TRBJ2-3; 12 nucleotides line up with TRBD2. V trimming: 5 bases; J trimming: 2 bases; junction bases outside the gene matches: 5. This CDR3 comprises 16 residues. Per the germline V gene, CDR1 is SGHVS and CDR2 is FNYEAQ. CDR3 residues: CASSLLAGGPTDTQYF. CDR3 DNA: TGTGCCAGCAGCCTCCTAGCGGGAGGGCCCACAGATACGCAGTATTTT.

CDR3 DNA sequence: TGTGCCAGCAGTTTGGGACAGAACACCGGGGAGCTGTTTTTT. Translated: CASSLGQNTGELFF. V and J are TRBV27 and TRBJ2-2, with a weak D call TRBD1 (6 bases). The CDR3 is 14 amino acids. V was pared by 3 bases and J by 1 base, with 6 bases between. CDR1 is MNHEY, CDR2 SMNVEV, per germline (reference sequence).

The chain recombines TRBV14 with TRBJ2-7; TRBD2 is a possible D gene (5 bases). The CDR3 runs 15 residues. Germline V gene sequence: CDR1 SGHDN, CDR2 FVKESK. V lost 4 bases, J lost 3 bases, and 16 bases lay in between. As DNA, the CDR3 is TGTGCCAGCAGCCCCCGCCGGGGAGTCGGCTACGAGCAGTACTTC. It specifies CASSPRRGVGYEQYF.

Regarding this clone: The germline gene is not matched at one end of the junction; a read error may be the cause. Other DNA sequences in the same sample also yield this CDR3. Here the CDR3 reads CASSLGGGNQPQHF. The CDR3 DNA reads as TGTGCCAGCAGCTTGGGGGGGGGCAATCAGCCCCAGCATTTT. The V gene is TRBV5-1, the J gene TRBJ1-5; possible D gene TRBD1, 5 bases. The germline V gene encodes CDR1 SGHRS and CDR2 YFSETQ. The CDR3 is made up of 14 amino acids.